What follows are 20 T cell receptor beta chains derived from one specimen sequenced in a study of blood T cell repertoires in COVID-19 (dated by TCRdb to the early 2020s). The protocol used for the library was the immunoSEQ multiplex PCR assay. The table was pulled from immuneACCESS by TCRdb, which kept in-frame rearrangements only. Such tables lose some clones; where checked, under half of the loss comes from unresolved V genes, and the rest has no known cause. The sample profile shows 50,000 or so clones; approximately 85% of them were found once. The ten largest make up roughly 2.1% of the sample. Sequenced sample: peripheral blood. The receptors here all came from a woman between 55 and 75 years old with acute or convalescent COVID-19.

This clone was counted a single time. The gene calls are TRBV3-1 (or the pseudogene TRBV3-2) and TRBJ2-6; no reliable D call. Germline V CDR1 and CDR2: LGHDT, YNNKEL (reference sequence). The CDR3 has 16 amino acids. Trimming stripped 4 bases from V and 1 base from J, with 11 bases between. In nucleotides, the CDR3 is TGTGCCAGCAGCCCCCTCGGAGTGTCTGGGGCCAACGTCCTGACTTTC. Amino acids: CASSPLGVSGANVLTF.

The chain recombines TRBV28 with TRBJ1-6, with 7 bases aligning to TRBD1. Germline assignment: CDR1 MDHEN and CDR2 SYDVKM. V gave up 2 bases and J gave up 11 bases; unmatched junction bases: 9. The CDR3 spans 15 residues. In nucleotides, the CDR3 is TGTGCCAGCAGTTTAGGAGGGACAGCCGTCCCACCCCTCCACTTT. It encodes CASSLGGTAVPPLHF.

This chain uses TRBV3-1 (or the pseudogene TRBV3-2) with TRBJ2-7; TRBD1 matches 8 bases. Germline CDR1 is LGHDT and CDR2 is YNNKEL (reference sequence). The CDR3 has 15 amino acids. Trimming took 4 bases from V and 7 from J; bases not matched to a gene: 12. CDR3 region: CASSLGQGGIREQYF. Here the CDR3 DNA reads TGTGCCAGCAGCCTCGGACAGGGAGGAATTCGGGAGCAGTACTTC.

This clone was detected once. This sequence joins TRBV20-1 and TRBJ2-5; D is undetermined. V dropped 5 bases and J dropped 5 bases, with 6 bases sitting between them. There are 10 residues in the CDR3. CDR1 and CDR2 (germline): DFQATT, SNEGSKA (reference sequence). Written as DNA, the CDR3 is TGCAGTGCTTTTCTCGAGACCCAGTACTTC. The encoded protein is CSAFLETQYF.

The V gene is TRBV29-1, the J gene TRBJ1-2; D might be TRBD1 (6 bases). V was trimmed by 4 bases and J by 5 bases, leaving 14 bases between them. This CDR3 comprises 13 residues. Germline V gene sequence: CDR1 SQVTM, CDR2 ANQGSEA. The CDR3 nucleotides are TGCAGCGTTGTCCGGGGGGCAGGTTATGGCTACACCTTC. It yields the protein CSVVRGAGYGYTF.

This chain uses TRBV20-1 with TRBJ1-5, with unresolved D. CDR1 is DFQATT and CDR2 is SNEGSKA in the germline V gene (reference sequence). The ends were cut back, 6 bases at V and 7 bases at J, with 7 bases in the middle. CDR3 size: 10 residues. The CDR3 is CSAAGQPQHF. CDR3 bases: TGCAGTGCGGCGGGACAGCCCCAGCATTTT.

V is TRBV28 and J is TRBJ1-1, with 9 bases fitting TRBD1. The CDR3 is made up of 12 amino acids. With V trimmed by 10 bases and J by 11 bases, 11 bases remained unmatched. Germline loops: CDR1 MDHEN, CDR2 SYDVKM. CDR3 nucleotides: TGTGCCATCGGGGACAGGGACACGACGGCTTTCTTT. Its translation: CAIGDRDTTAFF.

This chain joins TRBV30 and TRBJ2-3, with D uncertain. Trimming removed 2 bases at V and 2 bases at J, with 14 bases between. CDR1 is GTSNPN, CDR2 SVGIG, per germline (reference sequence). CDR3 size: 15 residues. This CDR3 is CAWSPSNSPTDTQYF. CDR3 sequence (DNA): TGTGCCTGGAGTCCCTCGAACTCCCCCACAGATACGCAGTATTTT.

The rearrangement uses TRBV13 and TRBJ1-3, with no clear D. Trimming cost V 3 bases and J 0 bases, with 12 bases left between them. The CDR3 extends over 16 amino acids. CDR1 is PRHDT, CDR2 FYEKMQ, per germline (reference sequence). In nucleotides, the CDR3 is TGTGCCAGCAGCTTGCCGGGTTCCCTCTCTGGAAACACCATATATTTT. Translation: CASSLPGSLSGNTIYF.

The CDR3 DNA sequence: TGCGCCAGCAGCCTCGGACAGCCCGATCAGCCCCAGCATTTT. It yields the protein CASSLGQPDQPQHF. This chain links TRBV4-1 with TRBJ1-5, with a possible D match to TRBD1 (6 bases). The V end lost 4 bases, the J end lost 5 bases, and 12 bases lay between the germline ends. CDR1 MGHRA and CDR2 YSYEKL come from the germline V gene. The CDR3 covers 14 residues.

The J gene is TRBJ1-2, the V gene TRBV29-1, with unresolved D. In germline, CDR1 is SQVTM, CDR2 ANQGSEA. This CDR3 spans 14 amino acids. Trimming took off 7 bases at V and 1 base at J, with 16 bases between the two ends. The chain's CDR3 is CSAGGGFSNYGYTF. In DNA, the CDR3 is TGCAGCGCCGGTGGCGGATTTAGTAACTATGGCTACACCTTC.

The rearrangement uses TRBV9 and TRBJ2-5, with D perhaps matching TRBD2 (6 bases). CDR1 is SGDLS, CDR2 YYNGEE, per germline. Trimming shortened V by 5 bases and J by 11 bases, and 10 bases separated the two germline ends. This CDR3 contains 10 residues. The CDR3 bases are TGTGCCAGCAGGGCCGGGGGTCAGTACTTC. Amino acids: CASRAGGQYF.

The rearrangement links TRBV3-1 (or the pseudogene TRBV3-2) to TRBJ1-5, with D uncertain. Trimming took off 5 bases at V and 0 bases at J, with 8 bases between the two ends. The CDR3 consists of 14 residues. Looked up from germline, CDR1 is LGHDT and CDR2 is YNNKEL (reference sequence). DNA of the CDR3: TGTGCCAGCAGCTACGGGAATAGCAATCAGCCCCAGCATTTT. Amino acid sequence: CASSYGNSNQPQHF.

The DNA of the CDR3 is TGTGCCAGCAGCTTGGTGGCTAGTGGCTACACCTTC. Translating it yields CASSLVASGYTF. The V and J genes are TRBV5-5 and TRBJ1-2; no reliable D call. Germline V lookup: CDR1 SGHKS, CDR2 YYEKEE (reference sequence). The CDR3 sequence is 12 residues long. The ends were cut back, 0 bases at V and 7 bases at J, with 7 bases in the middle.

The CDR3 sequence is CASSLLDSGNTIYF. The CDR3 DNA reads TGTGCCAGCAGCTTACTTGACTCTGGAAACACCATATATTTT. This chain uses TRBV5-4 with TRBJ1-3; no clear D gene. V lost 2 bases and J 0 bases, leaving 6 bases between the germline ends. Germline CDR1 SGHNT, CDR2 YYREEE (reference sequence). CDR3 length: 14 amino acids.

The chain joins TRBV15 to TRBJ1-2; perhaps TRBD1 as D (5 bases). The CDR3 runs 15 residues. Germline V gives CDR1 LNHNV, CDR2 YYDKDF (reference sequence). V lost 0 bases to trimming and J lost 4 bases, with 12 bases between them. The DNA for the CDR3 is TGTGCCACCAGCAGAGATGGCAGGGTGTCCTATGGCTACACCTTC. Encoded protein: CATSRDGRVSYGYTF.

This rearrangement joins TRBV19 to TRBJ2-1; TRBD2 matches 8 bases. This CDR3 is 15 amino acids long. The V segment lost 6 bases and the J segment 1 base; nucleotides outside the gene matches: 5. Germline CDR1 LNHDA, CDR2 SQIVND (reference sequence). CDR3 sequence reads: CASSPLAASYNEQFF. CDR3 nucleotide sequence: TGTGCCAGTAGCCCACTAGCGGCATCCTACAATGAGCAGTTCTTC. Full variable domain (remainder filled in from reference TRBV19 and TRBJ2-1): DGGITQSPKYLFRKEGQNVTLSCEQNLNHDAMYWYRQDPGQGLRLIYYSQIVNDFQKGDIAEGYSVSREKKESFPLTVTSAQKNPTAFYLCASSPLAASYNEQFFGPGTRLTVL.

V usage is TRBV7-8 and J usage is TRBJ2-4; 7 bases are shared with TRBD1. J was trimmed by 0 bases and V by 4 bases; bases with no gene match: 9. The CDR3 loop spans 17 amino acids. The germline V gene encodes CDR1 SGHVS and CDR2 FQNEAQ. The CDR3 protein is CASSSRQGPLAKNIQYF. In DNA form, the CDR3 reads TGTGCCAGCAGCTCCCGACAGGGTCCCCTAGCCAAAAACATTCAGTACTTC.

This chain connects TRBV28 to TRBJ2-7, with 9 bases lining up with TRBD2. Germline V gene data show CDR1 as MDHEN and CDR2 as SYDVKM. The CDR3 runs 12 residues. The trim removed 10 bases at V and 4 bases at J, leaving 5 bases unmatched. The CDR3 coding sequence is TGTGCCACCGGGACTAGCCTTTACGAGCAGTACTTC. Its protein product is CATGTSLYEQYF.

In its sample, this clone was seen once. For the CDR3, the DNA is TGTGCCAGCGCAGATCGCTCCTACGAGCAGTACTTC. It encodes CASADRSYEQYF. The V call is TRBV3-1 (or the pseudogene TRBV3-2), the J call TRBJ2-7; D gene uncertain. V was pared by 8 bases and J by 0 bases, with 8 bases between. Germline V gene sequence: CDR1 LGHDT, CDR2 YNNKEL (reference sequence). This CDR3 is 12 amino acids long.